This TCR beta chain appears in the sequencing data of a study of blood T cell repertoires in COVID-19. Study in general: The origin of the acute and convalescent COVID-19 samples was the United States, Italy and Spain. Nucleic acid was either cDNA or gDNA, and it came from T cells, B-cell-depleted T cells, or PBMCs.

V shed 6 bases, J shed 2 bases, and the junction held 4 bases outside the gene matches. This CDR3 is 13 amino acids long. Per germline, CDR1 SQVTM and CDR2 ANQGSEA. Authors' analysis steps: Estimation of nucleated cell counts relied on the amplification of reference gene primers. Repertoires were generated with immunoSEQ multiplex PCR, while TCRdb's copy carries only in-frame clones and drops some. For V, J and clone size, that table is used; D and trimming come from the DNA. The data contain 290,000 or so clones, approximately 86% of them singletons. The clonotype comes from a man younger than 35 with active or convalescent COVID-19. The chain uses TRBV29-1 and TRBJ2-1; TRBD1 matches at 7 bases. Sequencing input: peripheral blood. The CDR3 loop reads CSVIGTAYNEQFF. The CDR3, as DNA: TGCAGCGTGATCGGGACAGCCTACAATGAGCAGTTCTTC.